These T cell receptor beta chains were read from a single sample in a study of regulatory T cells in long-lasting Graves disease. TCRdb independently ran MiXCR on the multiplex PCR reads; one entry per CDR3 protein. Of around 320,000 distinct CDR3 sequences in the sample, 16% were seen once. These data were also reused for a study on T cells in Graves' hyperthyroidism and ophthalmopathy.

The sample consisted of peripheral blood mononuclear cells (PBMCs), taken at new diagnosis, from a patient treated with antithyroid drugs. The source of these receptors is a man between 40 and 49 years old with Graves disease. Both conserved end residues are part of each CDR3. The D gene is left open where the match is weak. Rows give clone size only sometimes, using once, few, many, or a class for an expanded clone.

TRBV7-2	TRBD1	NA	TRBJ2-1	CASSSGGRFLFDEQFF	TGTGCCAGCAGCTCAGGGGGCAGATTTTTATTCGATGAGCAGTTCTTC
TRBV11-3	NA	many	TRBJ2-2	CASSLGQSELFF	TGTGCCAGCAGCTTAGGACAGTCTGAGCTGTTTTTT
TRBV6-5	TRBD2	many	TRBJ2-3	CASSYSGLDPDTQYF	TGTGCCAGCAGTTACTCAGGACTAGATCCAGATACGCAGTATTTT
TRBV25-1	NA	once	TRBJ2-7	CASTDTVEQYF	TGTGCCAGTACCGACACGGTAGAGCAGTACTTC
TRBV28	TRBD2	many	TRBJ2-3	CASISPGLAGGWADTQYF	TGTGCCAGCATTTCGCCCGGACTAGCGGGGGGGTGGGCAGATACGCAGTATTTT
TRBV9	TRBD1	NA	TRBJ2-1	CASSATGDSYNEQFF	TGTGCCAGCAGCGCTACAGGGGACTCCTACAATGAGCAGTTCTTC
TRBV6-1	NA	many	TRBJ1-1	CASTTAGTEAFF	TGTGCCAGCACCACAGCGGGCACTGAAGCTTTCTTT
TRBV7-9	TRBD2	NA	TRBJ2-3	CASSPVSSGRASTDTQYF	TGTGCCAGCAGCCCTGTATCGAGCGGGAGGGCCAGCACAGATACGCAGTATTTT
TRBV6-2/TRBV6-3	NA	few	TRBJ1-2	CASSPGQGKFYGYTF	TGTGCCAGCAGCCCGGGTCAGGGAAAATTCTATGGCTACACCTTC
TRBV30	TRBD2	many	TRBJ2-7	CAWTSGVFYEQYF	TGTGCCTGGACTAGCGGAGTTTTCTACGAGCAGTACTTC
TRBV20-1	NA	many	TRBJ1-3	CSASGIFGNTIYF	TGCAGTGCTAGTGGTATTTTTGGAAACACCATATATTTT
TRBV5-1	NA	NA	TRBJ1-3	CASSFDSLGNTIYF	TGCGCCAGCAGCTTCGACAGTCTTGGAAACACCATATATTTT
TRBV12-3/TRBV12-4	NA	many	TRBJ2-2	CASSSLASYTGELFF	TGTGCCAGCAGTTCGCTGGCCAGCTACACCGGGGAGCTGTTTTTT
TRBV28	NA	many	TRBJ1-4	CASRTAGATNEKLFF	TGTGCCAGCAGGACAGCCGGGGCTACTAATGAAAAACTGTTTTTT
TRBV27	TRBD1	NA	TRBJ2-5	CAGSLDRFRETQYF	TGTGCCGGCAGTTTGGACAGGTTTAGAGAGACCCAGTACTTC
TRBV30	TRBD1	NA	TRBJ1-4	CAWRRDSHGGLFF	TGTGCCTGGAGAAGGGACAGTCACGGAGGGCTGTTTTTT
TRBV6-1	NA	many	TRBJ1-1	CASTSLGLATEAFF	TGTGCCAGCACCTCTTTAGGGCTGGCGACTGAAGCTTTCTTT
TRBV27	NA	many	TRBJ1-5	CASSFRVHQPQHF	TGTGCCAGCAGTTTTAGGGTACATCAGCCCCAGCATTTT
TRBV5-8	NA	NA	TRBJ1-4	CASSLLLSGRPTNEKLFF	TGTGCCAGCAGCTTACTTTTATCAGGAAGACCAACTAATGAAAAACTGTTTTTT
TRBV20-1	TRBD1	many	TRBJ2-5	CSARVAETGGTGTQYF	TGCAGTGCTAGAGTCGCAGAAACAGGGGGAACAGGGACCCAGTACTTC
TRBV28	TRBD1	NA	TRBJ2-7	CASRHTDRVQGYF	TGTGCCAGCAGACACACGGACAGGGTCCAGGGGTACTTC
TRBV11-3	NA	NA	TRBJ2-3	CAGSPTTDTQYF	TGTGCCGGCAGCCCTACCACAGATACGCAGTATTTT
TRBV6-5	TRBD1	NA	TRBJ1-1	CASSYGNRGGTEAFF	TGTGCCAGCAGTTACGGAAACAGGGGTGGTACTGAAGCTTTCTTT
TRBV20-1	TRBD1	few	TRBJ2-7	CSAMGTGASYEQYF	TGCAGTGCAATGGGGACAGGGGCCTCCTACGAGCAGTACTTC
TRBV2	TRBD2	many	TRBJ2-1	CASSEDSGGNNEQFF	TGTGCCAGCAGTGAAGATAGCGGGGGGAATAATGAGCAGTTCTTC
TRBV6-1	NA	NA	TRBJ2-3	CASSLDSSLDTDTQYF	TGTGCCAGCAGTCTAGATTCTAGCCTAGATACAGATACGCAGTATTTT
TRBV7-9	NA	few	TRBJ2-5	CASSSQGGYQETQYF	TGTGCCAGCAGCTCACAGGGGGGGTACCAAGAGACCCAGTACTTC
TRBV20-1	NA	NA	TRBJ1-5	CRTGRLGQPQHF	TGCAGGACAGGTCGTCTAGGACAGCCCCAGCATTTT
TRBV19	TRBD2	NA	TRBJ2-1	CASSASGSSYNEQFF	TGTGCCAGTAGTGCTAGCGGGAGCTCCTACAATGAGCAGTTCTTC
TRBV10-3	NA	many	TRBJ1-4	CAISSDKAGEKLFF	TGTGCCATCAGTTCGGACAAAGCGGGTGAAAAACTGTTTTTT
TRBV28	TRBD1	many	TRBJ2-4	CASSGTGLPKNIQYF	TGTGCCAGCAGTGGGACAGGGCTCCCCAAAAACATTCAGTACTTC
TRBV5-1	NA	many	TRBJ2-2	CASSSTLTGTELFF	TGCGCCAGCAGCTCAACACTAACCGGGACCGAGCTGTTTTTT
TRBV9	NA	NA	TRBJ2-3	CASSVANTDTQYF	TGTGCCAGCAGCGTAGCAAACACAGATACGCAGTATTTT
TRBV5-6	NA	many	TRBJ2-2	CASSLLLDGNFRTGELFF	TGTGCCAGCAGCTTGTTACTGGACGGAAACTTTAGGACCGGGGAGCTGTTTTTT
TRBV20-1	NA	few	TRBJ1-5	CSAKSGETSNQPQHF	TGCAGTGCTAAAAGTGGGGAAACTAGCAATCAGCCCCAGCATTTT
TRBV20-1	NA	many	TRBJ1-4	CSARRGGEKLFF	TGCAGTGCTAGGCGGGGGGGTGAAAAACTGTTTTTT
TRBV5-1	NA	many	TRBJ2-1	CASSLWGGSYNEQFF	TGCGCCAGCAGCTTGTGGGGCGGCTCCTACAATGAGCAGTTCTTC
TRBV2	TRBD2	many	TRBJ2-7	CASRPGLVSEQYF	TGTGCCAGCAGGCCGGGACTAGTATCCGAGCAGTACTTC
TRBV18	TRBD1	NA	TRBJ2-6	CASSRPGQGIAGANVLTF	TGTGCCAGCTCACGGCCGGGACAGGGTATAGCAGGGGCCAACGTCCTGACTTTC
TRBV6-9	TRBD2	NA	TRBJ2-5	CASSYWSGGSQETQYF	TGTGCCAGCAGTTACTGGTCCGGGGGGTCACAAGAGACCCAGTACTTC
TRBV6-5	TRBD1	many	TRBJ2-3	CASSYGQGSTDTQYF	TGTGCCAGCAGTTACGGACAGGGGAGTACAGATACGCAGTATTTT
TRBV12-3/TRBV12-4	NA	NA	TRBJ2-1	CASSFERNEQFF	TGTGCCAGCAGTTTCGAGAGGAATGAGCAGTTCTTC
TRBV6-4	TRBD1	many	TRBJ2-3	CASSERQGDPDTQYF	TGTGCCAGCAGTGAGAGACAGGGGGACCCAGATACGCAGTATTTT
TRBV24-1	TRBD1	many	TRBJ1-2	CATSDPTGIGYTF	TGTGCCACCAGTGATCCGACAGGGATTGGCTACACCTTC
TRBV30	NA	many	TRBJ2-2	CAWSPRGAANTGELFF	TGTGCCTGGAGTCCCCGCGGGGCTGCGAACACCGGGGAGCTGTTTTTT
TRBV29-1	TRBD2	NA	TRBJ2-1	CSVETSGGSSYNEQFF	TGCAGCGTTGAAACTAGCGGGGGGAGCTCCTACAATGAGCAGTTCTTC
TRBV28	NA	many	TRBJ1-3	CAVRGVADSGNTIYF	TGTGCCGTTCGCGGAGTGGCAGACTCTGGAAACACCATATATTTT
TRBV2	TRBD1	NA	TRBJ1-5	CASSVGGQGNQPQHF	TGTGCCAGCAGTGTGGGGGGACAGGGAAATCAGCCCCAGCATTTT
TRBV6-2/TRBV6-3	NA	many	TRBJ2-1	CASSLHTDNEQFF	TGTGCCAGCAGTTTGCACACCGACAATGAGCAGTTCTTC
TRBV7-9	NA	many	TRBJ2-3	CASSLAGHTDTQYF	TGTGCCAGCAGCTTGGCAGGGCACACAGATACGCAGTATTTT
TRBV6-1	NA	many	TRBJ1-5	CASSGPVFGTLSNQPQHF	TGTGCCAGCAGTGGACCCGTCTTTGGGACACTTAGCAATCAGCCCCAGCATTTT
TRBV12-3/TRBV12-4	NA	many	TRBJ2-3	CASSDPTSTDTQYF	TGTGCCAGCAGTGACCCGACAAGCACAGATACGCAGTATTTT
TRBV29-1	NA	once	TRBJ2-7	CSVEWHNREQYF	TGCAGCGTTGAATGGCACAATAGGGAGCAGTACTTC
TRBV7-9	TRBD1	many	TRBJ2-5	CASSLDTGGETQYF	TGTGCCAGCAGCTTGGACACAGGGGGGGAGACCCAGTACTTC
TRBV6-2/TRBV6-3	NA	once	TRBJ2-5	CASSYSCGETQYF	TGTGCCAGCAGTTACTCATGTGGAGAGACCCAGTACTTC